A single sample gave rise to the 17 T cell receptor beta chains below, sequenced in a study of cytomegalovirus exposure and HLA in healthy donors (dated by TCRdb to the late 2010s). Libraries were built with the immunoSEQ multiplex PCR assay. A mixture of 60 forward primers for TCR Vbeta segments and 13 reverse primers for TCR Jbeta segments was used in the multiplex PCR. Sourced from immuneACCESS, this table was stored by TCRdb with only in-frame sequences that have V and J called. A share of the clones is absent; for the studies checked, an unresolved V gene accounts for under half, and the remainder has no known explanation. In this sample the table shows about 140,000 clones, 70% to 85% of which occur a single time. Around 2% of the sample rests with the top ten. Source material: PBMCs. All receptors derive from a woman aged 40 to 49 in good health and CMV-seronegative.

This clone occurred a few times. The gene calls are TRBV12-5 and TRBJ2-1; no clear D gene. V was cut by 6 bases and J by 6 bases, with 9 bases left in between. The CDR3 length is 12 residues. Germline V gene lookup returns CDR1 LGHNT and CDR2 FRNRAP. The CDR3 nucleotides read TGTGCTAGTGGGAGGATATCCAATGAGCAGTTCTTC. Translation: CASGRISNEQFF.

The rearrangement uses TRBV11-2 and TRBJ2-7, with TRBD2 matching over 8 bases. Looked up from germline, CDR1 is SGHAT and CDR2 is FQNNGV. CDR3 length: 15 residues. The V segment lost 5 bases and the J segment 1 base; nucleotides outside the gene matches: 7. The CDR3 region is CASSRTSGTSYEQYF. CDR3 nucleotides: TGTGCCAGCAGCAGAACTAGCGGTACGTCCTACGAGCAGTACTTC.

V is TRBV14 and J is TRBJ2-1, with unresolved D. Germline V gives CDR1 SGHDN, CDR2 FVKESK. V was cut by 4 bases and J by 7 bases, with 8 bases left in between. The CDR3 has 12 residues. Written as DNA, the CDR3 is TGTGCCAGCAGCCCCCATGCGAATGAGCAGTTCTTC. This codes for CASSPHANEQFF.

The chain has TRBV11-1 and TRBJ2-5; TRBD2 might be the D (6 bases). The CDR3 contains 15 residues. Trimming pared 4 bases from V and 2 bases from J, leaving 14 bases between. Per the germline V gene, CDR1 is SGHAT and CDR2 is FQDESV (reference sequence). This CDR3 is CASSSRGLLQETQYF. The CDR3, as DNA: TGTGCCAGCAGCTCAAGGGGACTTTTACAAGAGACCCAGTACTTC.

The chain recombines TRBV6-6 with TRBJ1-3; no definite D call. Germline CDR1 reads MNHNY; CDR2 reads SVGAGI (reference sequence). V was trimmed by 3 bases and J by 3 bases, leaving 12 bases between them. This CDR3 has 15 amino acids. In nucleotides, the CDR3 is TGTGCCAGCAGTTATTGGGCTCTGGATGGAAACACCATATATTTT. This codes for CASSYWALDGNTIYF.

The chain has TRBV6-1 and TRBJ2-1; 10 bases are a match to TRBD2. Germline CDR1 is MNHNS and CDR2 is SASEGT. The CDR3 has 14 amino acids. V trimming: 10 bases; J trimming: 2 bases; junction bases outside the gene matches: 5. CDR3 residues: CAISLAGTYNEQFF. The DNA for the CDR3 is TGTGCCATCTCACTAGCGGGAACCTACAATGAGCAGTTCTTC.

The rearrangement links TRBV5-1 to TRBJ2-3, with 8 nucleotides matching TRBD2. Losses at the gene ends were 1 base for V and 2 bases for J; bases not matched to a gene: 3. Looked up from germline, CDR1 is SGHRS and CDR2 is YFSETQ. The CDR3 has 15 amino acids. The DNA of the CDR3 is TGCGCCAGCAGCTTGCTAGCGGGCAACACAGATACGCAGTATTTT. Its translation is CASSLLAGNTDTQYF. The whole variable domain, remainder taken from reference TRBV5-1 and TRBJ2-3, is KAGVTQTPRYLIKTRGQQVTLSCSPISGHRSVSWYQQTPGQGLQFLFEYFSETQRNKGNFPGRFSGRQFSNSRSEMNVSTLELGDSALYLCASSLLAGNTDTQYFGPGTRLTVL.

The V call is TRBV29-1, the J call TRBJ1-3; D is ambiguous. CDR1 SQVTM and CDR2 ANQGSEA come from the germline V gene. The CDR3 is 14 amino acids. V was clipped by 7 bases and J by 1 base, with 14 bases between them. CDR3 coding DNA: TGCAGCGCTAGGTTCGGCCAATCTGGAAACACCATATATTTT. Its translation: CSARFGQSGNTIYF.

V usage is TRBV10-3 and J usage is TRBJ2-1; 10 bases are shared with TRBD1. The CDR3 has 17 amino acids. Germline V lookup: CDR1 ENHRY, CDR2 SYGVKD. The V gene end was trimmed by 4 bases and the J gene end by 0 bases; junction bases not matched to a gene: 6. The CDR3 DNA reads as TGTGCCATCAGTGTCCCGGGACAGGGGAGCTCCTACAATGAGCAGTTCTTC. Its protein product is CAISVPGQGSSYNEQFF.

The chain recombines TRBV28 with TRBJ2-7; 10 nucleotides line up with TRBD1. The V gene's germline CDR1 is MDHEN and CDR2 SYDVKM. This CDR3 contains 15 residues. The V and J ends lost 2 bases and 7 bases, in that order; junction bases with no gene match: 8. CDR3 nucleotides: TGTGCCAGCAGTTTAACCGGGACAGGGGATCGGGAGCAGTACTTC. Its translation is CASSLTGTGDREQYF.

The chain has TRBV28 and TRBJ2-1; 9 bases map to TRBD2. The V and J ends lost 3 bases and 7 bases, in that order; junction bases with no gene match: 10. The CDR3 sequence is 16 residues long. CDR1 and CDR2 from the germline V gene are MDHEN and SYDVKM. The CDR3 sequence is CASSLGGRAPGNEQFF. CDR3 nucleotide sequence: TGTGCCAGCAGTTTGGGCGGGAGGGCGCCGGGAAATGAGCAGTTCTTC.

This clone has a handful of counts. The chain has TRBV5-1 and TRBJ2-5; TRBD2 matches 13 bases. The germline CDR1 and CDR2 sequences are SGHRS and YFSETQ. With V trimmed by 4 bases and J by 2 bases, 11 bases remained unmatched. CDR3 length: 18 residues. CDR3 DNA: TGCGCCAGCAGCCCCGGGACTAGCGGGAACCTGTTACAAGAGACCCAGTACTTC. Protein product: CASSPGTSGNLLQETQYF.

A remark on this clone: A junction boundary mismatches the germline segment, possibly from a read error. The genes are TRBV7-9 and TRBJ2-1; possibly TRBD1 for D (5 bases). Germline values: CDR1 SEHNR, CDR2 FQNEAQ (reference sequence). CDR3 length equals 16 residues. The CDR3 spells CSSSRPSQGPHNEQFF. The CDR3 DNA reads TGTTCCAGCAGCCGTCCCTCGCAGGGCCCCCACAATGAGCAGTTCTTC.

A few counts support this clone. The rearrangement uses TRBV6-5 and TRBJ1-1, with TRBD1 matching 7 bases. This CDR3 comprises 13 residues. CDR1 is MNHEY and CDR2 is SVGAGI in the germline V gene. The V gene end was trimmed by 6 bases and the J gene end by 4 bases; junction bases not matched to a gene: 5. CDR3 in amino acids: CASSSTGVTEAFF. In DNA, the CDR3 is TGTGCCAGCAGCTCCACAGGGGTCACTGAAGCTTTCTTT.

This clone was recorded a few times. The sample holds other DNA sequences that translate to the same CDR3. The V gene is TRBV5-4, the J gene TRBJ1-4; 9 bases match TRBD1. CDR1 and CDR2 from the germline V gene are SGHNT and YYREEE (reference sequence). Unmatched junction bases numbered 2, after V lost 4 bases and J lost 4 bases. The CDR3 sequence is 14 residues long. CDR3 protein: CASSLDRGNEKLFF. CDR3 DNA: TGTGCCAGCAGCCTGGACAGGGGTAATGAAAAACTGTTTTTT. The complete variable domain, with remaining parts taken from reference TRBV5-4 and TRBJ1-4, reads ETGVTQSPTHLIKTRGQQVTLRCSSQSGHNTVSWYQQALGQGPQFIFQYYREEENGRGNFPPRFSGLQFPNYSSELNVNALELDDSALYLCASSLDRGNEKLFFGSGTQLSVL.

This clone was seen only once. V gene TRBV4-3 combines with J gene TRBJ1-3; TRBD1 matches at 10 bases. Germline CDR1 is LGHNA and CDR2 is YSLEER. CDR3 length: 20 amino acids. J was trimmed by 0 bases and V by 5 bases; bases with no gene match: 16. The CDR3 coding sequence is TGCGCCAGCAGCGAAGCGAGGACAGGGGGGCTACGAAGCTCTGGAAACACCATATATTTT. This codes for CASSEARTGGLRSSGNTIYF.

This clone has a single count. The V and J genes are TRBV7-9 and TRBJ1-4, with 11 bases matching TRBD1. Germline lookup yields CDR1 SEHNR and CDR2 FQNEAQ (reference sequence). This CDR3 is built from 15 residues. The ends lost 5 bases at V and 6 bases at J; junction bases unmatched: 5. The CDR3 here is CASSGRTGGDEKLFF. In DNA form, the CDR3 reads TGTGCCAGCAGCGGAAGGACAGGGGGCGATGAAAAACTGTTTTTT.